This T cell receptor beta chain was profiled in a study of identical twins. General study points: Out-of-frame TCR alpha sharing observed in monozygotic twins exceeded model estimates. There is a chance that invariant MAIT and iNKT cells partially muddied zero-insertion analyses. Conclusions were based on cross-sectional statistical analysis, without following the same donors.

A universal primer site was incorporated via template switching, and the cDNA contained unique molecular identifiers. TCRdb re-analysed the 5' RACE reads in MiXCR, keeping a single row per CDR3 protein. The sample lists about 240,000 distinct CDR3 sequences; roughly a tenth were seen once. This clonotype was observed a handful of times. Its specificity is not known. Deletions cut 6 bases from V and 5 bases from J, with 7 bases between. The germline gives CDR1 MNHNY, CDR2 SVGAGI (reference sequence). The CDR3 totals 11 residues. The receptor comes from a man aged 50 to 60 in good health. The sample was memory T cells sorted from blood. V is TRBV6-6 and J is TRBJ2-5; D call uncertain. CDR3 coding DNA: TGTGCCAGCAGGGGTTTGGAGACCCAGTACTTC. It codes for CASRGLETQYF.